Sequencing of this T cell receptor beta chain was carried out in a study of T-cell memory formation after mild COVID-19. TCRdb reanalysed the 5' RACE reads using MiXCR and keeps one entry per CDR3 protein. The data contain around 62,000 distinct CDR3 sequences, about a quarter of them singletons. The CDR3 sequence is 14 residues long. V was cut by 0 bases and J by 3 bases, with 9 bases left in between. Per the germline V gene, CDR1 is SGHTA and CDR2 is FQGNSA. The source of this sequence is a man younger than 35 who had mild COVID-19 (a few samples of this study predate the infection). Cell type and time point are not known. The J gene is TRBJ2-7, the V gene TRBV7-2; perhaps TRBD2 as D (6 bases). The sequenced material came from PBMCs or a T cell subset sorted from them (not recorded which). The CDR3 nucleotides are TGTGCCAGCAGCTTAGCCCTCGGGGGCTACGAGCAGTACTTC. Its translation is CASSLALGGYEQYF. Complete variable domain (other parts from reference TRBV7-2 and TRBJ2-7): GAGVSQSPSNKVTEKGKDVELRCDPISGHTALYWYRQSLGQGLEFLIYFQGNSAPDKSGLPSDRFSAERTGGSVSTLTIQRTQQEDSAVYLCASSLALGGYEQYFGPGTRLTVT.